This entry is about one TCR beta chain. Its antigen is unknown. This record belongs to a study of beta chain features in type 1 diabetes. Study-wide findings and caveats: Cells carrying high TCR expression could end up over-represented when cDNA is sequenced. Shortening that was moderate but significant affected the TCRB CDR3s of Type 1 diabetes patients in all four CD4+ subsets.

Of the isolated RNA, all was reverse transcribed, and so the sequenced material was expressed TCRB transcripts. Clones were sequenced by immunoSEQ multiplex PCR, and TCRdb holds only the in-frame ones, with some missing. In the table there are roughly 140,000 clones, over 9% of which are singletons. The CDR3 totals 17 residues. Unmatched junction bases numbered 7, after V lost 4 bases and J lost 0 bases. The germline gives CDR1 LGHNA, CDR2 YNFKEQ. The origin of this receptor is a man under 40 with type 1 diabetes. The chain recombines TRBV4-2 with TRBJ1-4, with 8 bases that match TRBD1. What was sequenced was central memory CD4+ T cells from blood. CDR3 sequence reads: CASSPGQATATNEKLFF. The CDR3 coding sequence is TGTGCCAGCAGCCCGGGACAGGCGACTGCAACTAATGAAAAACTGTTTTTT.